Sequencing of this T cell receptor beta chain was carried out in a study of kidney transplant recipient with SARS-CoV-2 infection. TCRdb reanalysed the reads using MiXCR and keeps one entry per CDR3 protein. Of fewer than 250,000 distinct CDR3 sequences listed, about 30% are singletons. This CDR3 spans 13 amino acids. CDR1 and CDR2 from the germline V gene are SGHAT and FQNNGV. After removal of 3 bases from V and 6 bases from J, the junction contained 1 base not matched to a gene. This clonotype was counted at least ten times. The chain couples TRBV11-2 to TRBJ1-2; 10 bases are a match to TRBD1. The sequence was obtained from a young adult male patient who had COVID-19 and was a kidney transplant recipient. Certain T cells may be donor cells from the graft. The starting material was a blood sample, obtained at baseline and on day 111 from a kidney transplant recipient. CDR3: CASSFDRGHGYTF. Written as DNA, the CDR3 is TGTGCCAGCAGCTTCGACAGGGGGCATGGCTACACCTTC.